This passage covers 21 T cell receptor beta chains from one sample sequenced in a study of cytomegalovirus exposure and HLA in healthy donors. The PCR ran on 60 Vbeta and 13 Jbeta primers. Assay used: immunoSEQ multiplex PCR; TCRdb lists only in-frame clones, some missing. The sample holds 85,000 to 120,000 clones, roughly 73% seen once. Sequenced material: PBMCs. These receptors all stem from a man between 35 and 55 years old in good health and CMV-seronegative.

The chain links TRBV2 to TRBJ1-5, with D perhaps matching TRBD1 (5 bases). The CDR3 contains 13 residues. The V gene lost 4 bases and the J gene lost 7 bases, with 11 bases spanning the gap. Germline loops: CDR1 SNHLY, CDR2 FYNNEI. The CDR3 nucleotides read TGTGCCAGCAGTGCAGGGCCGGTCCAGCCCCAGCATTTT. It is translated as CASSAGPVQPQHF.

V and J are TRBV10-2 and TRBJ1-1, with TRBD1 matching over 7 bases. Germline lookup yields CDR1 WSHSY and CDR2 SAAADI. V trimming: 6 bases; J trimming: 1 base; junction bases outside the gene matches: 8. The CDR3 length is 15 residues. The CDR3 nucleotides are TGCGCCAGCAGCGTTAACAGGGGCGGGAACACTGAAGCTTTCTTT. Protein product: CASSVNRGGNTEAFF.

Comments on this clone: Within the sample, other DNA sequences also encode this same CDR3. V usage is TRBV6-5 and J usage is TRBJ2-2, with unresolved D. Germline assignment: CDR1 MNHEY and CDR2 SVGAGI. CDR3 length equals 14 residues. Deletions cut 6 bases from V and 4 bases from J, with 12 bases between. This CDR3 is CASRPPITTGELFF. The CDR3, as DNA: TGTGCCAGCAGACCTCCTATAACCACCGGGGAGCTGTTTTTT.

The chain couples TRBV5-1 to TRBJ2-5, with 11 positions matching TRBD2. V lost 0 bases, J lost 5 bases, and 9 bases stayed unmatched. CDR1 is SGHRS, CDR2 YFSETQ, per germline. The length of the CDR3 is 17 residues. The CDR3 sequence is CASSLGLAGRFEETQYF. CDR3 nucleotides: TGCGCCAGCAGCTTGGGACTAGCGGGAAGATTTGAGGAGACCCAGTACTTC. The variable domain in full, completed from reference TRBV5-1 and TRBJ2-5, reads KAGVTQTPRYLIKTRGQQVTLSCSPISGHRSVSWYQQTPGQGLQFLFEYFSETQRNKGNFPGRFSGRQFSNSRSEMNVSTLELGDSALYLCASSLGLAGRFEETQYFGPGTRLLVL.

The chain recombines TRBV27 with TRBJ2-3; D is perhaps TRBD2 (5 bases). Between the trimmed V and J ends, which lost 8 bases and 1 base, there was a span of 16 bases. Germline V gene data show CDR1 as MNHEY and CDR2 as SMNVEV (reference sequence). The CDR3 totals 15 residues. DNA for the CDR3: TGTGCCAGCCGACCTTCCCCACTAGGCACAGATACGCAGTATTTT. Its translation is CASRPSPLGTDTQYF.

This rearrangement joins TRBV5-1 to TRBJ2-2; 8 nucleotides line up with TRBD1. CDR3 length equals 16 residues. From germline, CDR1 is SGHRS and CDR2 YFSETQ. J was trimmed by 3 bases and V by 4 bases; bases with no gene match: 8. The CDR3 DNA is TGCGCCAGCAGCAAAGGACAGGGTGTGGACACCGGGGAGCTGTTTTTT. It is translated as CASSKGQGVDTGELFF.

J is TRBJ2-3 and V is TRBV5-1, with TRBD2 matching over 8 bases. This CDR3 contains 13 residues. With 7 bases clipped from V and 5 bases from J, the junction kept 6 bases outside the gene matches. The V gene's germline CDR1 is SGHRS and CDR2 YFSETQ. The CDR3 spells CASLGGAGDTQYF. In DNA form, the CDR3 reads TGCGCCAGCCTCGGGGGGGCCGGAGATACGCAGTATTTT.

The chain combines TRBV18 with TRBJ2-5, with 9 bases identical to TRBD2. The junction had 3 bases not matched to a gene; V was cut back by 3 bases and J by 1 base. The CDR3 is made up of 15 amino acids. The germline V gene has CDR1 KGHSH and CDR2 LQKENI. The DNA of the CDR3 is TGTGCCAGCTCACCTAGCGGGGGTGTCCAAGAGACCCAGTACTTC. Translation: CASSPSGGVQETQYF.

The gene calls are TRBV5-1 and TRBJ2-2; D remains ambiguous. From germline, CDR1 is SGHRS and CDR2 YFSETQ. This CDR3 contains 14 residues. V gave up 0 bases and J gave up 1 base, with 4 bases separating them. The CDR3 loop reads CASSLAGNTGELFF. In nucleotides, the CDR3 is TGCGCCAGCAGCTTGGCAGGGAACACCGGGGAGCTGTTTTTT.

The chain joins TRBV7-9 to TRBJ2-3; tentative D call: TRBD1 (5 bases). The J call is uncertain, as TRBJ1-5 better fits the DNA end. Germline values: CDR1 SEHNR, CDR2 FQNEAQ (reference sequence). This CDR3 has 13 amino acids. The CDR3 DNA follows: TGTGCCAGCAGCATTGCGTCGAAGGACACCCAGCATTTT. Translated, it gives CASSIASKDTQHF.

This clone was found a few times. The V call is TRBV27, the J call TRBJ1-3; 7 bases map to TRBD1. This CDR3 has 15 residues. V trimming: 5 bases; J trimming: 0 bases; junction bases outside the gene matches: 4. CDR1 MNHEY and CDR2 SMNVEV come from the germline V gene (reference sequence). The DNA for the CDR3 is TGTGCCAGCAGTCAACAGGGGTCCTCTGGAAACACCATATATTTT. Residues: CASSQQGSSGNTIYF.

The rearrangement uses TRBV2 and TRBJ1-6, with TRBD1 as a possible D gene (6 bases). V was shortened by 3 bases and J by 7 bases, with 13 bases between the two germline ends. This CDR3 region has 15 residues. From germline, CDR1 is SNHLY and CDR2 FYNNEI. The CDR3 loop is CASSDSRGGNSPLHF. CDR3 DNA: TGTGCCAGCAGTGACTCCAGGGGTGGGAATTCACCCCTCCACTTT.

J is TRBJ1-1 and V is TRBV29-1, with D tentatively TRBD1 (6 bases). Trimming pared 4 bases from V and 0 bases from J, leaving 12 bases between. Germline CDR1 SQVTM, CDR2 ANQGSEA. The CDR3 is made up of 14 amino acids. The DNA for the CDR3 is TGCAGCGTTGCAGAAGGACAGCTGAACACTGAAGCTTTCTTT. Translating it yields CSVAEGQLNTEAFF.

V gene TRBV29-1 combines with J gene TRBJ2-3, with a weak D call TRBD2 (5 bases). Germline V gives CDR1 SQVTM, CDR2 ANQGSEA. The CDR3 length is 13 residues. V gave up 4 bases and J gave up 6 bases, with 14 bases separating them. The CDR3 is CSVGVGVVDTQYF. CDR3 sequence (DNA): TGCAGCGTTGGGGTCGGGGTCGTGGATACGCAGTATTTT.

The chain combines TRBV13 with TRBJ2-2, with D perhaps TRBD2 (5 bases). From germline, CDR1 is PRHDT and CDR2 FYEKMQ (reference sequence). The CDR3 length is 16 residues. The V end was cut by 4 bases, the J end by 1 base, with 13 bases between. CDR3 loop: CASSSALGMNTGELFF. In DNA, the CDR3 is TGTGCCAGCAGCTCCGCACTAGGAATGAACACCGGGGAGCTGTTTTTT.

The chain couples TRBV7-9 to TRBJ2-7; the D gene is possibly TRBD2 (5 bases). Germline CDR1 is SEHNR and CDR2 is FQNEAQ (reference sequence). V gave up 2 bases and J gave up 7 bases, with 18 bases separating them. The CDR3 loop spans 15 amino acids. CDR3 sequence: CASSLSSAPSGEQYF. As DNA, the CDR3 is TGTGCCAGCAGCTTATCGTCGGCCCCCTCGGGGGAGCAGTACTTC.

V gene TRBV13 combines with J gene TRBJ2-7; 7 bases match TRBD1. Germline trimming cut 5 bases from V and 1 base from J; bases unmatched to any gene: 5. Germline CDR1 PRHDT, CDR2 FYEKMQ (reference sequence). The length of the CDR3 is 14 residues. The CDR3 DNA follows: TGTGCCAGCAGCCTTAACAGGGGTTCCTACGAGCAGTACTTC. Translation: CASSLNRGSYEQYF.

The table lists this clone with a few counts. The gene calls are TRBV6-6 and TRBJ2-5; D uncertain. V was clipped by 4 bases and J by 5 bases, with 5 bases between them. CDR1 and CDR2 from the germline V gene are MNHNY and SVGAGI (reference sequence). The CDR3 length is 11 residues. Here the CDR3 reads CASSFLETQYF. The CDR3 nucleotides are TGTGCCAGCAGTTTCCTTGAGACCCAGTACTTC.

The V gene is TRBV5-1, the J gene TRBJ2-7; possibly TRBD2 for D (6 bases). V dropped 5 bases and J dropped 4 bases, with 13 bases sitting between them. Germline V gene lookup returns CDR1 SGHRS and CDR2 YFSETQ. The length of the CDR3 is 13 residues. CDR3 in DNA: TGCGCCAGCAGTTCGACTAGTTCTTACGAGCAGTACTTC. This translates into CASSSTSSYEQYF.

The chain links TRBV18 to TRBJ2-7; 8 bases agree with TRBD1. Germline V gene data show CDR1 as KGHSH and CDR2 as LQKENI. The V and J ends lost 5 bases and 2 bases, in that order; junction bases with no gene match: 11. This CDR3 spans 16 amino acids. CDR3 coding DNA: TGTGCCAGCTCAAAACCTTTAGGGACAGGACCCTACGAGCAGTACTTC. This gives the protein CASSKPLGTGPYEQYF.

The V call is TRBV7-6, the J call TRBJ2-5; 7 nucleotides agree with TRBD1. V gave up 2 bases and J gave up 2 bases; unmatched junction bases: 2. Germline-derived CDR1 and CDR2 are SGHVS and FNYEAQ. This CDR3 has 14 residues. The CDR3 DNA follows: TGTGCCAGCAGCTTAATGGGACAGCAAGAGACCCAGTACTTC. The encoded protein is CASSLMGQQETQYF.